A single sample is the source of the 10 T cell receptor beta chains below, sequenced in a study of blood T cell repertoires in COVID-19. Produced via immunoSEQ multiplex PCR; TCRdb's table is partial and in-frame only. The table has roughly 110,000 clones, less than 90% seen once. The sequencing sample was made of peripheral blood. Receptors were obtained from a human donor in a cohort sampled during active COVID-19.

This chain links TRBV28 with TRBJ2-3; a weak D match, TRBD1 (5 bases). Germline V CDR1 and CDR2: MDHEN, SYDVKM. V shed 5 bases and J shed 4 bases, with 16 bases lying between them. The CDR3 consists of 15 residues. CDR3 nucleotides: TGTGCCAGCAGTCCATCGCCAGGGATCCCAGATACGCAGTATTTT. Protein product: CASSPSPGIPDTQYF.

The rearrangement uses TRBV7-3 and TRBJ1-1; no firm D call. Germline CDR1 SGHTA, CDR2 FQGTGA. The CDR3 loop spans 13 amino acids. V was pared by 5 bases and J by 1 base, with 8 bases between. Here the CDR3 reads CASSPFGNTEAFF. Written as DNA, the CDR3 is TGTGCCAGCAGCCCTTTCGGGAACACTGAAGCTTTCTTT. Supplemented by reference TRBV7-3 and TRBJ1-1, the full variable domain reads GAGVSQTPSNKVTEKGKYVELRCDPISGHTALYWYRQSLGQGPEFLIYFQGTGAADDSGLPNDRFFAVRPEGSVSTLKIQRTERGDSAVYLCASSPFGNTEAFFGQGTRLTVV.

The chain carries TRBV6-2 or TRBV6-3 and TRBJ2-3; TRBD2 matches at 11 bases. The CDR3 spans 18 residues. V lost 0 bases, J lost 2 bases, and 7 bases stayed unmatched. Germline CDR1 reads MNHEY; CDR2 reads SVGEGT. CDR3 in amino acids: CASSYSASGRTITDTQYF. In nucleotides, the CDR3 is TGTGCCAGCAGTTACTCGGCTAGCGGGAGGACCATCACAGATACGCAGTATTTT.

This sequence joins TRBV7-3 and TRBJ2-1, with D possibly matching TRBD2 (6 bases). V gave up 3 bases and J gave up 3 bases, with 12 bases separating them. The CDR3 length is 15 residues. The germline gives CDR1 SGHTA, CDR2 FQGTGA. CDR3 region: CASSLGVADYNEQFF. The CDR3 DNA follows: TGTGCCAGCAGCTTGGGGGTAGCGGACTACAATGAGCAGTTCTTC.

V gene TRBV19 combines with J gene TRBJ1-4; no reliable D call. V lost 2 bases and J 8 bases, leaving 9 bases between the germline ends. CDR1 is LNHDA and CDR2 is SQIVND in the germline V gene (reference sequence). The CDR3 contains 13 residues. CDR3 DNA sequence: TGTGCCAGTAGTATAAGGGAGAGGGAAAAACTGTTTTTT. It codes for CASSIREREKLFF.

V is TRBV7-2 and J is TRBJ1-1; a weak D match, TRBD1 (6 bases). Trimming took off 1 base at V and 3 bases at J, with 12 bases between the two ends. The CDR3 spans 15 residues. CDR1 is SGHTA and CDR2 is FQGNSA in the germline V gene. CDR3 residues: CASSLVGQGYTEAFF. The CDR3 DNA reads as TGTGCCAGCAGCTTAGTAGGTCAGGGGTACACTGAAGCTTTCTTT.

V usage is TRBV7-2 and J usage is TRBJ1-1; weak D call: TRBD1 (5 bases). The CDR3 totals 14 residues. Trimming cost V 0 bases and J 4 bases, with 9 bases left between them. Germline loops: CDR1 SGHTA, CDR2 FQGNSA. The CDR3 protein is CASSLAQGSTEAFF. CDR3 in DNA: TGTGCCAGCAGCTTAGCTCAGGGTAGCACTGAAGCTTTCTTT.

This chain links TRBV2 with TRBJ2-2, with D perhaps TRBD1 (5 bases). Germline CDR1 and CDR2: SNHLY and FYNNEI. The ends were cut back, 5 bases at V and 5 bases at J, with 9 bases in the middle. This CDR3 is built from 13 residues. The CDR3 spells CASSRGFTGELFF. The CDR3 nucleotides read TGTGCCAGCAGTAGGGGATTTACCGGGGAGCTGTTTTTT.

The CDR3 nucleotides read TGTGCCAGCAGTTCTACGTACAATGAGCAGTTCTTC. This codes for CASSSTYNEQFF. The rearrangement joins TRBV7-6 to TRBJ2-1; D is undetermined. V was shortened by 6 bases and J by 4 bases, with 7 bases between the two germline ends. CDR3 length equals 12 residues. Germline CDR1 and CDR2: SGHVS and FNYEAQ.

CDR3 region: CASGLAYEQYF. In nucleotides, the CDR3 is TGTGCCAGCGGACTAGCCTACGAGCAGTACTTC. The rearrangement uses TRBV3-1 (or the pseudogene TRBV3-2) and TRBJ2-7; 7 bases map to TRBD2. This CDR3 region has 11 residues. Germline V CDR1 and CDR2: LGHDT, YNNKEL (reference sequence). The V segment lost 8 bases and the J segment 2 bases; nucleotides outside the gene matches: 0.